This T cell receptor (beta chain) derives from a study of blood T cell repertoires in COVID-19. Study as a whole: COVID-19 samples, acute and convalescent, were from the United States, Italy and Spain. T cells, B-cell-depleted T cells, or PBMCs supplied cDNA or gDNA.

This clone was seen more than once but under ten times. This CDR3 has 15 residues. Trimming cost V 8 bases and J 5 bases; bases outside gene matches: 7. The germline gives CDR1 SEHNR, CDR2 FQNEAQ (reference sequence). Original handling: Reference gene primer amplification gave nucleated cell count estimates. Using immunoSEQ multiplex PCR, the repertoire was profiled, and TCRdb retains in-frame clones only, with some absent. The V and J calls and clone size are taken from that table; D and trimming were inferred from the DNA. The sample records about 220,000 clones, around 80% being singletons. Material: peripheral blood. The chain employs TRBV7-9 and TRBJ2-2; the match to TRBD2 covers 11 bases. This sequence originates from a young man with active or convalescent COVID-19. CDR3 in amino acids: CASATSGTSTGELFF. DNA for the CDR3: TGTGCCAGCGCGACTAGCGGGACCTCTACCGGGGAGCTGTTTTTT.